The rows below give T cell receptor beta chains drawn from one sample of a study of T cell responses to AZD1222 COVID-19 vaccine. Clones were sequenced by immunoSEQ multiplex PCR, and TCRdb holds only the in-frame ones, with some missing. The data show about 86,000 clones, approximately 90% seen once. The sequences come from peripheral blood, collected on day 0 of AZD1222 vaccination. Receptors were obtained from an adult in good health. The CDR3 runs from the conserved cysteine through the conserved F or W.

V gene	CDR3 protein
TRBV30	CAWARGDYTGELFF
TRBV5-6	CASSLGTGDYGYTF
TRBV2	CASSRTSTTNEKLFF
TRBV7-5	CVRSLAPLLAGVPTSKTEQYF
TRBV6-5	CASRLDRGPNNEQFF
TRBV19	CASSDFRGRNYGYTF
TRBV6-2/TRBV6-3	CASSSTGRSWSGAFF
TRBV12-5	CASGLAAGRPETQYF
TRBV7-2	CASSPQGYRSYEQYF
TRBV11-2	CASSEDRHLYNEQFF